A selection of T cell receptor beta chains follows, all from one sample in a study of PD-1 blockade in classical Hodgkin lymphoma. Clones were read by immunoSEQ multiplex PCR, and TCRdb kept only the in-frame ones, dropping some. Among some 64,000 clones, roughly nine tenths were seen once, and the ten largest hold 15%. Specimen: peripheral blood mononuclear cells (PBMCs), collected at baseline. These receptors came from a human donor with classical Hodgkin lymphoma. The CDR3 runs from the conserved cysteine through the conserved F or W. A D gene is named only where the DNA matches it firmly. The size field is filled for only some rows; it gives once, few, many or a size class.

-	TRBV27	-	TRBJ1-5	CASSLEFNQPQHF	TGTGCCAGCAGTTTGGAGTTCAATCAGCCCCAGCATTTT
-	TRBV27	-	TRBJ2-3	CASSFLRGWGAGGTDTQYF	TGTGCCAGCAGTTTCCTGCGTGGGTGGGGCGCAGGAGGCACAGATACGCAGTATTTT
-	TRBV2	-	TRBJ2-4	CASSEFRTENIQYF	TGTGCCAGCAGTGAATTCCGGACGGAAAACATTCAGTACTTC
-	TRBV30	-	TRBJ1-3	CAWSVLGGNSGNTIYF	TGTGCCTGGAGTGTACTTGGGGGGAATTCTGGAAACACCATATATTTT
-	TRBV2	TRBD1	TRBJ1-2	CASMDRAFGGYTF	TGTGCCAGCATGGACAGGGCCTTCGGGGGCTACACCTTC
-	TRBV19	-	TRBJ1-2	CASQETGWQNYGYTF	TGTGCCAGTCAGGAGACCGGGTGGCAGAACTATGGCTACACCTTC
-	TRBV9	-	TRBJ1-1	CASSVGGSDRGLDTEAFF	TGTGCCAGCAGCGTAGGAGGAAGTGATCGGGGGCTGGACACTGAAGCTTTCTTT
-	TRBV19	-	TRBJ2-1	CASSLGGLSNEQFF	TGTGCCAGTAGTCTTGGGGGCCTATCGAATGAGCAGTTCTTC
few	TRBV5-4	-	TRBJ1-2	CASSLVGADGYTF	TGTGCCAGCAGCTTGGTAGGGGCGGATGGCTACACCTTC
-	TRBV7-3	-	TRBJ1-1	CASSLIGGMNTEAFF	TGTGCCAGCAGCTTAATCGGAGGGATGAACACTGAAGCTTTCTTT
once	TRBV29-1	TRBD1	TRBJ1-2	CSVVTGDSKSF	TGCAGCGTGGTGACAGGGGACAGCAAGTCCTTC
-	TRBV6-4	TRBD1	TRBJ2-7	CASSEEQGAPYEQYF	TGTGCCAGCAGTGAAGAACAGGGGGCCCCCTACGAGCAGTACTTC
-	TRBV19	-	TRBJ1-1	CASSIVDGMGGTFF	TGTGCCAGTAGTATTGTCGACGGAATGGGTGGGACTTTCTTT
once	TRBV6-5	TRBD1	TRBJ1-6	CASKQGIDSPLHF	TGTGCCAGCAAACAGGGGATCGATTCACCCCTCCACTTT
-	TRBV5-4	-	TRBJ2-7	CASSLGMGSYEQYF	TGTGCCAGCAGCTTGGGTATGGGGTCCTACGAGCAGTACTTC
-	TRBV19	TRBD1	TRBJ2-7	CASKGTGEYEQYF	TGTGCCAGTAAGGGGACAGGGGAGTACGAGCAGTACTTC
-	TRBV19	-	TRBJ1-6	CASSVTGNNSPLHF	TGTGCCAGTAGTGTCACAGGAAATAATTCACCCCTCCACTTT
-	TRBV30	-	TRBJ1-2	CAWRAVPEGYTF	TGTGCCTGGAGGGCGGTTCCGGAAGGCTACACCTTC
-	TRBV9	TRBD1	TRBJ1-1	CASSVDRGNTEAFF	TGTGCCAGCAGCGTAGACAGGGGTAACACTGAAGCTTTCTTT
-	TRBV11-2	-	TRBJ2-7	CASSLVRARHEQYF	TGTGCCAGCAGCCTAGTTCGGGCAAGGCACGAGCAGTACTTC
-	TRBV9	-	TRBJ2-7	CASSVQGSSYEQYF	TGTGCCAGCAGCGTCCAGGGCTCGTCCTACGAGCAGTACTTC
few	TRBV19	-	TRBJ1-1	CASSMGGDTTNSGAFF	TGTGCCAGTAGTATGGGCGGGGACACAACGAATTCAGGAGCTTTCTTT
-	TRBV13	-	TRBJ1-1	CASSFQANTEAFF	TGTGCCAGCAGCTTTCAAGCCAACACTGAAGCTTTCTTT
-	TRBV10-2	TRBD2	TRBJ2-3	CASRALLAGGTDTQYF	TGCGCCAGCAGGGCCCTCTTAGCGGGGGGGACAGATACGCAGTATTTT
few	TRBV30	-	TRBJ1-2	CAWASGYGYTF	TGTGCCTGGGCCTCAGGCTATGGCTACACCTTC
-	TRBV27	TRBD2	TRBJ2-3	CASSLTSGSTDTQYF	TGTGCCAGCAGCCTGACTAGCGGGAGCACAGATACGCAGTATTTT
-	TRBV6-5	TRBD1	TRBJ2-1	CASSIGDSSYNEQFF	TGTGCCAGCTCGATAGGGGACAGCTCCTACAATGAGCAGTTCTTC
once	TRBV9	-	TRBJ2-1	CASSATNADEQFF	TGTGCCAGCAGCGCTACGAATGCCGATGAGCAGTTCTTC
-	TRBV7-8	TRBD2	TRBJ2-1	CASSLSGGPSSYNEQFF	TGTGCCAGCAGCTTAAGCGGGGGCCCCAGCTCCTACAATGAGCAGTTCTTC
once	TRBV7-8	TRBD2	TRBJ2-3	CASSFSGGGTDTQYF	TGTGCCAGCAGCTTTAGCGGGGGGGGCACAGATACGCAGTATTTT
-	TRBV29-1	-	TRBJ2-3	CSVSRQVNTQYF	TGCAGCGTGAGCAGGCAGGTCAATACGCAGTATTTT
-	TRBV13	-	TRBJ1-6	CASIRSHSFNSPLHF	TGTGCCAGCATCCGCAGCCACAGCTTCAATTCACCCCTCCACTTT
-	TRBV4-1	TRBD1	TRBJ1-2	CASSHGQGLGNYGYTF	TGCGCCAGCAGCCACGGACAGGGGTTGGGGAACTATGGCTACACCTTC
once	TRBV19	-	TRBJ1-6	CASSISPGNSPLHF	TGTGCCAGTAGTATATCTCCGGGGAATTCACCCCTCCACTTT
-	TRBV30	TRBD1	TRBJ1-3	CAWSRSGQVVFGNTIYF	TGTGCCTGGAGTAGATCGGGACAGGTTGTGTTCGGAAACACCATATATTTT
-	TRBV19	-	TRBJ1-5	CASSGTHYSNQPQHF	TGTGCCAGCTCCGGGACACATTATAGCAATCAGCCCCAGCATTTT
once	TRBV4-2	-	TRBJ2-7	CASSQNAGVQSTYEQYF	TGTGCCAGCAGCCAAAACGCCGGGGTACAAAGCACCTACGAGCAGTACTTC
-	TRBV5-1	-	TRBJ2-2	CASSTWESTGELFF	TGCGCCAGCAGCACGTGGGAGAGCACCGGGGAGCTGTTTTTT
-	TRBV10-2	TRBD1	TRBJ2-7	CASGTEPYEQYF	TGCGCCAGCGGGACAGAACCATACGAGCAGTACTTC
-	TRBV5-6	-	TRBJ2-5	CASSLGAEETQYF	TGTGCCAGCAGCTTGGGCGCGGAGGAGACCCAGTACTTC
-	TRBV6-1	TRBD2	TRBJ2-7	CASSGPGTSGEQYF	TGTGCCAGCAGTGGCCCCGGGACTAGTGGCGAGCAGTACTTC
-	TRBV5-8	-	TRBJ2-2	CASSPPGSGELFF	TGTGCCAGCAGCCCACCGGGGAGCGGGGAGCTGTTTTTT
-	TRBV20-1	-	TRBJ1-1	CSARGGIEAFF	TGCAGTGCTAGGGGGGGGATTGAAGCTTTCTTT
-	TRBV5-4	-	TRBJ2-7	CASSHRSPFGEQYF	TGTGCCAGCAGCCACAGGAGTCCCTTTGGCGAGCAGTACTTC
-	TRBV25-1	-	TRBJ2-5	CASSSRGRETQYF	TGTGCCAGCAGTAGCCGGGGGAGGGAGACCCAGTACTTC
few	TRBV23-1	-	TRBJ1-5	CASSPTNNQPQHF	TGCGCCAGCAGTCCGACAAACAATCAGCCCCAGCATTTT
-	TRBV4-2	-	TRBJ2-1	CASSQSGLGGGSYNEQFF	TGTGCCAGCAGCCAGAGCGGGCTGGGAGGTGGCTCCTACAATGAGCAGTTCTTC
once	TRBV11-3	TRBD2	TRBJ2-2	CASSLKRGNGELFF	TGTGCCAGCAGCTTAAAGCGGGGGAACGGGGAGCTGTTTTTT
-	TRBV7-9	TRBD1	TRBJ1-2	CASSTGTGTGYTF	TGTGCCAGCAGCACCGGGACAGGGACGGGCTACACCTTC
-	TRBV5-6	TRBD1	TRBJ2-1	CASSDRDAYNEQFF	TGTGCCAGCAGCGACAGGGATGCTTACAATGAGCAGTTCTTC